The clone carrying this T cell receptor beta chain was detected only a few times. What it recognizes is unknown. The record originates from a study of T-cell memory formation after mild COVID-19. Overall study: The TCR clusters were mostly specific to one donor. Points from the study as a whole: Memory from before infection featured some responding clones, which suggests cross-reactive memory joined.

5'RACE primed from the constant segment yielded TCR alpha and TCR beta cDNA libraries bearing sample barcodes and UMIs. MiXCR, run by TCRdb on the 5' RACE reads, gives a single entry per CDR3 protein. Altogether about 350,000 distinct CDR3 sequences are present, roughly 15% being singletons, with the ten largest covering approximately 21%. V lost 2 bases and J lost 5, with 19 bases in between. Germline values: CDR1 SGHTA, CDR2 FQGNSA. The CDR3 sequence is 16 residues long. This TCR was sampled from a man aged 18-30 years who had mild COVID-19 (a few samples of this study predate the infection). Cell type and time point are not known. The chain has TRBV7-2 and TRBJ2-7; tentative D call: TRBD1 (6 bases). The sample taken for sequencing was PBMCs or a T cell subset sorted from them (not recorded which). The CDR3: CASSLSQGQGSHEQYF. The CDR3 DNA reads TGTGCCAGCAGCTTAAGCCAGGGGCAGGGATCGCACGAGCAGTACTTC.